These T cell receptor beta chains were read from a single sample in a study of T-cell reconstitution after alpha-beta-depleted transplantation in children. From the PCR reads, TCRdb called clonotypes with MiXCR, one entry per CDR3 protein. The table lists more than 200,000 distinct CDR3 sequences, around 9.7% of them singletons. The starting material was PBMCs from the stem cell graft donor, obtained from the stem cell graft. The receptors were gathered from a human donor who donated a stem cell graft to a child with SCID. The CDR3 runs from the conserved cysteine through the conserved F or W. A D gene is named only where the DNA matches it firmly. Clone size appears in some rows only: once, few, many, or a class for an expanded clone.

clone_size	d_call	v_call	j_call	cdr3_aa	cdr3_nt
many	-	TRBV14	TRBJ1-3	CASSQVLGSGNTIYF	TGTGCCAGCAGCCAAGTATTGGGCTCTGGAAACACCATATATTTT
many	-	TRBV6-2/TRBV6-3	TRBJ2-7	CASSYTGPSYEQYF	TGTGCCAGCAGTTATACGGGGCCCTCCTACGAGCAGTACTTC
many	TRBD1	TRBV29-1	TRBJ2-3	CSVVRTGPSGTDTQYF	TGCAGCGTTGTCAGGACAGGGCCTAGTGGCACAGATACGCAGTATTTT
-	TRBD2	TRBV20-1	TRBJ2-4	CSAYGGGYIQYF	TGCAGTGCTTACGGGGGGGGATACATTCAGTACTTC
many	TRBD1	TRBV20-1	TRBJ2-3	CSAPEGGRTDTQYF	TGCAGTGCTCCCGAAGGGGGCCGGACAGATACGCAGTATTTT
many	-	TRBV5-8	TRBJ2-3	CASSPGGHTDTQYF	TGTGCCAGCAGCCCGGGGGGCCATACAGATACGCAGTATTTT
many	TRBD2	TRBV7-9	TRBJ2-2	CASSPETSGGFTGELFF	TGTGCCAGCAGCCCCGAAACTAGCGGGGGGTTCACCGGGGAGCTGTTTTTT
many	-	TRBV5-1	TRBJ2-7	CASSLPGDEQYF	TGCGCCAGCAGCTTGCCAGGGGACGAGCAGTACTTC
-	-	TRBV20-1	TRBJ2-5	CSAKRQDGVPKNQETQYF	TGCAGTGCAAAGCGACAGGATGGTGTTCCTAAGAACCAAGAGACCCAGTACTTC
many	-	TRBV20-1	TRBJ2-7	CSAWAGREDEQYF	TGCAGTGCATGGGCAGGGCGTGAGGACGAGCAGTACTTC
many	TRBD1	TRBV7-3	TRBJ2-1	CASSDPDRANEQFF	TGTGCCAGCAGCGACCCGGACAGGGCCAATGAGCAGTTCTTC
many	TRBD1	TRBV6-2/TRBV6-3	TRBJ2-1	CASSSQDRNEQFF	TGTGCCAGCAGCTCCCAGGACAGGAATGAGCAGTTCTTC
many	-	TRBV11-2	TRBJ1-5	CASSLTPSNQPQHF	TGTGCCAGCAGCTTAACACCGAGCAATCAGCCCCAGCATTTT
many	TRBD2	TRBV4-2	TRBJ2-3	CASSQEGGGPRATDTQYF	TGTGCCAGCAGCCAAGAGGGGGGGGGACCGAGGGCAACAGATACGCAGTATTTT
many	-	TRBV20-1	TRBJ2-3	CSARGGGPGTDTQYF	TGCAGTGCTAGAGGGGGGGGGCCCGGCACAGATACGCAGTATTTT
many	TRBD1	TRBV29-1	TRBJ1-2	CSVTKNRDRDDGYTF	TGCAGCGTCACCAAGAACCGGGACAGGGACGATGGCTACACCTTC
many	-	TRBV14	TRBJ1-1	CASSGYHSTEAFF	TGTGCCAGCAGCGGATACCATAGCACTGAAGCTTTCTTT
many	TRBD2	TRBV5-6	TRBJ2-1	CASSRGGITFF	TGTGCCAGCAGCCGGGGGGGGATTACGTTCTTC
many	-	TRBV25-1	TRBJ1-2	CASSAAANYGYTF	TGTGCCAGCAGTGCGGCCGCAAACTATGGCTACACCTTC
many	-	TRBV7-2	TRBJ1-2	CASSLGQDYTAYGYTF	TGTGCCAGCAGCTTAGGGCAGGATTACACCGCCTATGGCTACACCTTC
many	-	TRBV20-1	TRBJ1-2	CSAAHQGTNYGYTF	TGCAGTGCTGCCCATCAGGGTACTAACTATGGCTACACCTTC
many	-	TRBV5-4	TRBJ2-3	CATHQRRFTDTQYF	TGTGCCACCCACCAGCGGCGCTTCACAGATACGCAGTATTTT
many	-	TRBV9	TRBJ1-6	CASSGTVINSPLHF	TGTGCCAGCAGTGGGACGGTGATTAATTCACCCCTCCACTTT
many	-	TRBV7-2	TRBJ1-2	CASSLDGAADGYTF	TGTGCCAGCAGCTTAGATGGGGCGGCTGATGGCTACACCTTC
few	-	TRBV5-1	TRBJ1-2	CASSLESQNYGYTF	TGCGCCAGCAGCTTGGAATCGCAGAACTATGGCTACACCTTC
many	-	TRBV5-1	TRBJ1-6	CASSLGGDSYNSPLHF	TGCGCCAGCAGCTTGGGCGGGGACTCCTATAATTCACCCCTCCACTTT
many	TRBD1	TRBV20-1	TRBJ1-1	CSARPGTGGGTEAFF	TGCAGTGCTAGACCCGGGACAGGGGGTGGTACTGAAGCTTTCTTT
many	TRBD2	TRBV12-3/TRBV12-4	TRBJ2-1	CASSSTGLAGYNNEQFF	TGTGCCAGCAGTTCGACTGGACTAGCGGGGTATAACAATGAGCAGTTCTTC
many	TRBD1	TRBV5-6	TRBJ2-7	CASSSGTGAEEQYF	TGTGCCAGCTCATCCGGGACAGGGGCGGAGGAGCAGTACTTC
many	-	TRBV29-1	TRBJ1-1	CSVVEPPGTEAFF	TGCAGCGTTGTAGAGCCGCCCGGCACTGAAGCTTTCTTT
many	-	TRBV7-2	TRBJ1-6	CASSPGLASPLHF	TGTGCCAGCAGCCCAGGCCTGGCTTCACCCCTCCACTTT
many	-	TRBV3-1	TRBJ2-7	CASSQWLGSYEQYF	TGTGCCAGCAGCCAATGGTTAGGTAGCTACGAGCAGTACTTC
many	-	TRBV15	TRBJ1-2	CATSPRRGRSGYTF	TGTGCCACCAGCCCCCGAAGGGGAAGGAGTGGCTACACCTTC
many	TRBD2	TRBV7-9	TRBJ2-3	CASSLIAGSTDTQYF	TGTGCCAGCAGCTTAATAGCGGGAAGCACAGATACGCAGTATTTT
many	-	TRBV18	TRBJ1-1	CASSPGVPTGTFEAFF	TGTGCCAGCTCACCCGGGGTCCCAACAGGTACCTTTGAAGCTTTCTTT
many	-	TRBV20-1	TRBJ2-4	CSAVDLRNIQYF	TGCAGTGCTGTGGACCTGAGGAACATTCAGTACTTC
many	-	TRBV20-1	TRBJ1-2	CSATMGTGTAGGYTF	TGCAGTGCTACCATGGGCACCGGGACGGCTGGCGGCTACACCTTC
many	TRBD1	TRBV5-1	TRBJ2-7	CASKTGTGSLEQYF	TGCGCCAGTAAAACCGGGACAGGGTCTCTCGAGCAGTACTTC
few	-	TRBV18	TRBJ2-5	CASSPFPGASQETQYF	TGTGCCAGCTCACCCTTTCCCGGGGCCTCACAAGAGACCCAGTACTTC
many	TRBD2	TRBV12-3/TRBV12-4	TRBJ2-3	CASSSQRGVSTDTQYF	TGTGCCAGCAGTTCCCAGCGGGGTGTTAGCACAGATACGCAGTATTTT
many	-	TRBV6-1	TRBJ1-1	CASSELGGRGNTEAFF	TGTGCCAGCAGTGAGTTAGGAGGTCGAGGGAACACTGAAGCTTTCTTT
once	-	TRBV5-1	TRBJ1-3	CASSPGGVSGNTIYF	TGCGCCAGCAGCCCGGGAGGAGTTTCTGGAAACACCATATATTTT